This T cell receptor beta chain was sequenced for a study of T-cell memory formation after mild COVID-19. General study results and limits: CD4+ contracting clones lay mainly in CM and EM, CD8+ ones in EMRA.

Using its own MiXCR run on the 5' RACE reads, TCRdb lists one record per CDR3 protein. The sample lists about 320,000 distinct CDR3 sequences, approximately 15% occurring once. CDR1 SQVTM and CDR2 ANQGSEA come from the germline V gene. The V gene end was trimmed by 4 bases and the J gene end by 0 bases; junction bases not matched to a gene: 10. CDR3 length: 16 residues. This clonotype was seen only a few times. Its antigen is not known. The clonotype comes from a young man who had mild COVID-19 (a few samples of this study predate the infection). Cell type and time point are not known. V gene TRBV29-1 combines with J gene TRBJ1-1; the match to TRBD1 covers 8 bases. Material for sequencing was PBMCs or a T cell subset sorted from them (not recorded which). The CDR3 sequence: CSVGPTGAILNTEAFF. The CDR3 bases are TGCAGCGTTGGGCCGACAGGGGCGATCCTGAACACTGAAGCTTTCTTT.